The T cell receptor beta chain under discussion was sequenced for a study of cytomegalovirus exposure and HLA in healthy donors. General study points: The CMV antigen specificity of a few CMV-associated chains was confirmed through in vitro analysis.

Of note for this clone: What it binds is not known.

Only in-frame clones appear in the TCRdb table, and some are missing; sequencing was by immunoSEQ multiplex PCR. The data show around 150,000 clones, 88% seen once. The CDR3 has 16 residues. Germline-derived CDR1 and CDR2 are MGHRA and YSYEKL. Germline trimming cut 0 bases from V and 4 bases from J; bases unmatched to any gene: 2. The donors were part of the approximately 120-subject validation cohort, which stood apart from the roughly 670-subject first cohort. Sample: PBMCs. This chain joins TRBV4-1 and TRBJ2-3; 12 nucleotides match TRBD2. The sequence was collected from a woman aged 18-29 years in good health and CMV-seropositive. The CDR3 DNA reads as TGCGCCAGCAGCCAAGAAGGACTAGCGGGGCCAGATACGCAGTATTTT. Amino acid sequence: CASSQEGLAGPDTQYF.